Below are 30 T cell receptor beta chains sequenced from a single sample in a study of T cell responses to AZD1222 COVID-19 vaccine. Data came from immunoSEQ multiplex PCR; TCRdb stores just in-frame clones and leaves some out. Of about 160,000 clones in the sample, roughly 93% were seen once. The source was peripheral blood, collected on day 0 of AZD1222 vaccination. All receptors derive from an adult in good health.

This chain links TRBV4-1 with TRBJ2-5, with 8 positions matching TRBD2. CDR1 and CDR2 from the germline V gene are MGHRA and YSYEKL. The CDR3 totals 15 residues. J was trimmed by 5 bases and V by 0 bases; bases with no gene match: 5. The CDR3 protein is CASSQDGERGETQYF. CDR3 nucleotides: TGCGCCAGCAGCCAAGATGGGGAGCGGGGGGAGACCCAGTACTTC.

This chain connects TRBV15 to TRBJ2-2; no firm D call. The V end was cut by 8 bases, the J end by 4 bases, with 14 bases between. The germline gives CDR1 LNHNV, CDR2 YYDKDF (reference sequence). The CDR3 contains 14 residues. The CDR3 region has the DNA TGTGCCACCGGTGCTCTCTCGGGCACCGGGGAGCTGTTTTTT. This gives the protein CATGALSGTGELFF.

The V gene is TRBV13, the J gene TRBJ1-5; possible D gene TRBD1, 6 bases. The germline V gene encodes CDR1 PRHDT and CDR2 FYEKMQ (reference sequence). The CDR3 has 15 amino acids. V lost 3 bases and J lost 4, with 13 bases in between. CDR3 amino acids: CASSFGRGGNQPQHF. The CDR3 region has the DNA TGTGCCAGCAGCTTCGGCAGGGGAGGAAATCAGCCCCAGCATTTT.

The CDR3 DNA reads as TGTGCCAGCTCACCAGCGGGCCAGGGGGCCTACGAGCAGTACTTC. Amino acids: CASSPAGQGAYEQYF. This chain links TRBV18 with TRBJ2-7, with TRBD1 matching over 7 bases. This CDR3 has 15 residues. The trim removed 2 bases at V and 2 bases at J, leaving 6 bases unmatched. Germline CDR1 and CDR2: KGHSH and LQKENI.

V gene TRBV2 combines with J gene TRBJ1-2, with TRBD1 matching 7 bases. The CDR3 spans 14 residues. From germline, CDR1 is SNHLY and CDR2 FYNNEI. J was trimmed by 3 bases and V by 2 bases; bases with no gene match: 3. The chain's CDR3 is CASSEQGGDYGYTF. Written as DNA, the CDR3 is TGTGCCAGCAGTGAACAGGGGGGAGACTATGGCTACACCTTC.

This CDR3 reads CASRRGPNEKLFF. Written as DNA, the CDR3 is TGTGCCAGCAGGCGGGGGCCTAATGAAAAACTGTTTTTT. The rearrangement uses TRBV27 and TRBJ1-4; TRBD1 is a possible D gene (6 bases). This CDR3 is built from 13 residues. V was cut by 6 bases and J by 3 bases, with 8 bases left in between. Germline V CDR1 and CDR2: MNHEY, SMNVEV (reference sequence).

This chain joins TRBV4-2 and TRBJ1-1; TRBD1 is a possible D gene (6 bases). The V gene lost 2 bases and the J gene lost 1 base, with 8 bases spanning the gap. This CDR3 spans 14 amino acids. In germline, CDR1 is LGHNA, CDR2 YNFKEQ. The DNA for the CDR3 is TGTGCCAGCAGCCAACCGACAGGGAACACTGAAGCTTTCTTT. Residues: CASSQPTGNTEAFF.

The J gene is TRBJ1-2, the V gene TRBV2; D ambiguous. CDR1 SNHLY and CDR2 FYNNEI come from the germline V gene. This CDR3 spans 13 amino acids. Trimming took 7 bases from V and 5 from J, leaving 14 bases between them. The DNA of the CDR3 is TGTGCCAGCATCGGATTCCCTAGGTATGGCTACACCTTC. As protein: CASIGFPRYGYTF.

The gene calls are TRBV19 and TRBJ1-1, with D tentatively TRBD1 (6 bases). The CDR3 is 14 residues long. Germline CDR1 LNHDA, CDR2 SQIVND (reference sequence). V dropped 6 bases and J dropped 2 bases, with 13 bases sitting between them. CDR3: CASRAAGANTEAFF. The CDR3 bases are TGTGCCAGTAGGGCCGCAGGGGCAAACACTGAAGCTTTCTTT.

This clone showed up just once. The chain recombines TRBV18 with TRBJ1-2; no reliable D call. CDR1 is KGHSH, CDR2 LQKENI, per germline. V lost 5 bases and J lost 4, with 11 bases in between. The CDR3 runs 13 residues. CDR3 sequence reads: CASSSDGSYGYTF. The CDR3 DNA reads as TGTGCCAGCTCATCCGACGGAAGCTATGGCTACACCTTC.

In this sample, this clone turned up a few times. The rearrangement joins TRBV11-2 to TRBJ2-7; TRBD2 aligns across 9 bases. Unmatched junction bases numbered 5, after V lost 5 bases and J lost 3 bases. CDR1 SGHAT and CDR2 FQNNGV come from the germline V gene. This CDR3 is built from 14 residues. CDR3 DNA sequence: TGTGCCAGCAGCCCCGGGACTAGCTTCTACGAGCAGTACTTC. As protein: CASSPGTSFYEQYF.

This CDR3 reads CASSLYGTSAKGYTF. CDR3 coding DNA: TGTGCCAGCAGCTTATATGGTACATCAGCCAAGGGCTACACCTTC. V gene TRBV5-8 combines with J gene TRBJ1-2; D remains ambiguous. This CDR3 is built from 15 residues. The germline CDR1 and CDR2 sequences are SGHTS and YDEGEE. Trimming took off 2 bases at V and 8 bases at J, with 19 bases between the two ends.

This chain connects TRBV29-1 to TRBJ1-2, with TRBD1 identical over 7 bases. J lost 8 bases, V lost 7 bases, and 7 bases had no gene match. The length of the CDR3 is 11 residues. Germline assignment: CDR1 SQVTM and CDR2 ANQGSEA. CDR3 loop: CSDRQGSGYTF. The CDR3 nucleotides are TGCAGCGACAGACAGGGTAGCGGCTACACCTTC.

V usage is TRBV6-5 and J usage is TRBJ1-3; possible D gene TRBD1, 6 bases. In germline, CDR1 is MNHEY, CDR2 SVGAGI. This CDR3 spans 16 amino acids. Trimming stripped 2 bases from V and 4 bases from J, with 15 bases between. The CDR3 DNA is TGTGCCAGCAGTTACCGGGGGGCGAGTAAAGGAAACACCATATATTTT. The encoded protein is CASSYRGASKGNTIYF.

About this clone: This sample also contains other DNA sequences that code for the same CDR3. The CDR3 protein is CASSYRNTEAFF. CDR3 in DNA: TGTGCCAGCAGTTACCGGAACACTGAAGCTTTCTTT. The chain has TRBV6-5 and TRBJ1-1; D remains unclear. Germline-derived CDR1 and CDR2 are MNHEY and SVGAGI. The CDR3 totals 12 residues. The ends were cut back, 2 bases at V and 1 base at J, with 2 bases in the middle.

The rearrangement joins TRBV9 to TRBJ1-2, with D tentatively TRBD1 (5 bases). Germline loops: CDR1 SGDLS, CDR2 YYNGEE. This CDR3 region has 15 residues. The germline V and J ends were trimmed by 4 bases and 8 bases, with 21 bases remaining between them. CDR3 coding DNA: TGTGCCAGCAGCCCAAGTCACGGGGGAGGGTTGGGCTACACCTTC. Amino acid sequence: CASSPSHGGGLGYTF.

The chain employs TRBV4-1 and TRBJ2-2, with a weak D call TRBD2 (6 bases). V shed 1 base and J shed 5 bases, with 11 bases lying between them. Looked up from germline, CDR1 is MGHRA and CDR2 is YSYEKL. The CDR3 totals 15 residues. The CDR3 DNA follows: TGCGCCAGCAGCCAAGGGGAGGTTGTGACCGGGGAGCTGTTTTTT. Translating gives CASSQGEVVTGELFF.

This clone was recorded once. The rearrangement uses TRBV5-1 and TRBJ1-1, with 7 bases that match TRBD1. Germline assignment: CDR1 SGHRS and CDR2 YFSETQ. V lost 2 bases to trimming and J lost 7 bases; unmatched junction nucleotides: 8. The CDR3 consists of 14 residues. The CDR3 here is CASSLVQGVGEAFF. CDR3 nucleotide sequence: TGCGCCAGCAGCTTAGTCCAGGGGGTGGGTGAAGCTTTCTTT.

The sample holds one count of this clone. The gene calls are TRBV7-2 and TRBJ2-1; maybe TRBD2 (6 bases). V lost 5 bases, J lost 7 bases, and 15 bases lay in between. CDR1 is SGHTA, CDR2 FQGNSA, per germline. The CDR3 extends over 14 amino acids. CDR3 protein: CASSLGTAVNEQFF. Here the CDR3 DNA reads TGTGCCAGCAGCCTAGGGACTGCGGTAAATGAGCAGTTCTTC.

The chain couples TRBV7-3 to TRBJ2-7, with a possible D match to TRBD1 (6 bases). V was pared by 1 base and J by 2 bases, with 12 bases between. Germline CDR1 reads SGHTA; CDR2 reads FQGTGA. The CDR3 contains 15 residues. CDR3 bases: TGTGCCAGCAGCTTAAGGGGGCGCCGAACCTACGAGCAGTACTTC. Amino acid sequence: CASSLRGRRTYEQYF. Full variable domain (rest looked up from reference TRBV7-3 and TRBJ2-7): GAGVSQTPSNKVTEKGKYVELRCDPISGHTALYWYRQSLGQGPEFLIYFQGTGAADDSGLPNDRFFAVRPEGSVSTLKIQRTERGDSAVYLCASSLRGRRTYEQYFGPGTRLTVT.

V is TRBV5-1 and J is TRBJ2-3; 9 nucleotides agree with TRBD2. V lost 3 bases to trimming and J lost 4 bases; unmatched junction nucleotides: 6. Germline V gene data show CDR1 as SGHRS and CDR2 as YFSETQ. The CDR3 runs to 15 residues. The CDR3 DNA sequence: TGCGCCAGCAGCTGGGGACTAGCTAGCGCAGATACGCAGTATTTT. Translating gives CASSWGLASADTQYF.

The DNA for the CDR3 is TGCGCCAGCTCTACTATGGTTTCCGGGGACGAGCAGTACTTC. Its protein is CASSTMVSGDEQYF. The chain couples TRBV4-1 to TRBJ2-7; D is possibly TRBD2 (5 bases). Germline V gives CDR1 MGHRA, CDR2 YSYEKL. CDR3 size: 14 residues. Trimming removed 8 bases from V and 5 bases from J, with 19 bases in between.

This clone was seen more than once but under ten times. The chain combines TRBV10-2 with TRBJ2-7; 11 positions agree with TRBD2. Losses at the gene ends were 8 bases for V and 13 bases for J; bases not matched to a gene: 10. Germline CDR1 WSHSY, CDR2 SAAADI. This CDR3 comprises 12 residues. CDR3 in DNA: TGCGCCAGCCGTCAGGGGACTAGCGGTTCTTACTTC. This translates into CASRQGTSGSYF.

The J gene is TRBJ2-3, the V gene TRBV6-5; possibly TRBD1 for D (5 bases). The CDR3 is 13 amino acids. V lost 7 bases, J lost 6 bases, and 14 bases lay in between. Germline V gene lookup returns CDR1 MNHEY and CDR2 SVGAGI. CDR3 sequence reads: CASTTPWGDTQYF. The DNA for the CDR3 is TGTGCCAGCACCACCCCCTGGGGCGATACGCAGTATTTT.

This chain uses TRBV7-3 with TRBJ1-2; D is ambiguous. Germline CDR1 is SGHTA and CDR2 is FQGTGA. The CDR3 is 14 residues long. V lost 0 bases, J lost 8 bases, and 13 bases lay in between. DNA of the CDR3: TGTGCCAGCAGCTTAACGCCAGGACTAGAAGGCTACACCTTC. The encoded protein is CASSLTPGLEGYTF.

This clone was detected a few times. This chain connects TRBV30 to TRBJ2-7; no firm D call. Trimming cost V 0 bases and J 4 bases, with 16 bases left between them. CDR3 size: 15 residues. Germline V gene lookup returns CDR1 GTSNPN and CDR2 SVGIG (reference sequence). The CDR3 DNA sequence: TGTGCCTGGAGTGTACGCGATAATACCAGGTACGAGCAGTACTTC. Its protein product is CAWSVRDNTRYEQYF.

The V call is TRBV5-4, the J call TRBJ2-3; 9 bases agree with TRBD2. Germline V gene lookup returns CDR1 SGHNT and CDR2 YYREEE (reference sequence). Trimming cost V 4 bases and J 1 base; bases outside gene matches: 10. There are 17 residues in the CDR3. The DNA for the CDR3 is TGTGCCAGCAGCCCCGGGACTAGCAGGGGGGGCACAGATACGCAGTATTTT. Translation gives CASSPGTSRGGTDTQYF.

V gene TRBV12-5 combines with J gene TRBJ2-7, with 13 nucleotides matching TRBD2. The CDR3 spans 16 residues. The V segment lost 2 bases and the J segment 9 bases; nucleotides outside the gene matches: 10. Per the germline V gene, CDR1 is LGHNT and CDR2 is FRNRAP. CDR3 coding DNA: TGTGCTAGTGGTTTGCTGGGACTAGCGGGGAAGCATAGGCAGTACTTC. Translation gives CASGLLGLAGKHRQYF. The complete variable domain, with remaining parts taken from reference TRBV12-5 and TRBJ2-7, reads DARVTQTPRHKVTEMGQEVTMRCQPILGHNTVFWYRQTMMQGLELLAYFRNRAPLDDSGMPKDRFSAEMPDATLATLKIQPSEPRDSAVYFCASGLLGLAGKHRQYFGPGTRLTVT.

The chain has TRBV19 and TRBJ1-3; unclear D gene. The germline V and J ends were trimmed by 9 bases and 2 bases, with 14 bases remaining between them. This CDR3 is 14 amino acids long. Germline V gives CDR1 LNHDA, CDR2 SQIVND (reference sequence). CDR3 sequence: CASTRGGPGNTIYF. In nucleotides, the CDR3 is TGTGCCAGCACACGGGGAGGCCCTGGAAACACCATATATTTT.

This chain links TRBV14 with TRBJ2-6; TRBD1 agrees at 8 bases. The CDR3 loop spans 18 amino acids. V was clipped by 3 bases and J by 4 bases; unmatched bases: 11. CDR1 is SGHDN and CDR2 is FVKESK in the germline V gene. For the CDR3, the DNA is TGTGCCAGCAGCCAGTTAGGAGACAGGGGTTCCGGGGCCAACGTCCTGACTTTC. Amino acid sequence: CASSQLGDRGSGANVLTF.